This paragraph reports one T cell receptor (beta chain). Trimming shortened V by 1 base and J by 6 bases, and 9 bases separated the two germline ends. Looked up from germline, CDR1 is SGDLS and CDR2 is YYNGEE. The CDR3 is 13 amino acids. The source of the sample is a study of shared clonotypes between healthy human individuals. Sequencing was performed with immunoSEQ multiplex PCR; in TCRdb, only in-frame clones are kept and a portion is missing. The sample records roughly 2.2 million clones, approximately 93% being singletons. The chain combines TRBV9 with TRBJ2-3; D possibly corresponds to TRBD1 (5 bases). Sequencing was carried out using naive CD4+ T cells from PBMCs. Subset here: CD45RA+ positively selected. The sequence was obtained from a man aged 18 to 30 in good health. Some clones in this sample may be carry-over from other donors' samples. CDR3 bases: TGTGCCAGCAGCGTAAGGGGCGGCGATACGCAGTATTTT. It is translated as CASSVRGGDTQYF.